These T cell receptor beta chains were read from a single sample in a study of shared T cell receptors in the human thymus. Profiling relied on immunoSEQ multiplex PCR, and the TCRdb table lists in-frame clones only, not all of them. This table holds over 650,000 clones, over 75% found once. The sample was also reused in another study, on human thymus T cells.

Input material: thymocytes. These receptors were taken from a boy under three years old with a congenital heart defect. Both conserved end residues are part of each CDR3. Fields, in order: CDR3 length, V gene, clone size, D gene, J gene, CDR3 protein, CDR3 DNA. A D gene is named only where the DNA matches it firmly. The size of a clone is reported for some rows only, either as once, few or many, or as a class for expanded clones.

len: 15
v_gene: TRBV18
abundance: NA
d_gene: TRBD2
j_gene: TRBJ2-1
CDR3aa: CASSPPSGRANEQFF
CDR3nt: TGTGCCAGCTCACCACCGAGCGGGAGGGCCAATGAGCAGTTCTTC

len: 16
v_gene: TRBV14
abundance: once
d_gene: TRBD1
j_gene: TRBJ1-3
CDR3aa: CASSQASDRAGNTIYF
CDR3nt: TGTGCCAGCAGCCAAGCAAGCGACAGGGCTGGAAACACCATATATTTT

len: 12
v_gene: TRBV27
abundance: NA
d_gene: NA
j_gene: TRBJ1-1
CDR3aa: CASRSGNTEAFF
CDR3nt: TGTGCCAGCCGGAGCGGCAACACTGAAGCTTTCTTT

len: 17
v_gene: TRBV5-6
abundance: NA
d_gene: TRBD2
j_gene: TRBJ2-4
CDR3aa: CASTQRVLAGGRNIQYF
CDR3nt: TGTGCCAGCACCCAGAGGGTACTAGCGGGGGGGCGAAACATTCAGTACTTC

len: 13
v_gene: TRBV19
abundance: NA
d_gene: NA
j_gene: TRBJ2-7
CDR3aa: CARPDNGIYEQYF
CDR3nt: TGTGCCAGACCCGACAACGGGATCTACGAGCAGTACTTC

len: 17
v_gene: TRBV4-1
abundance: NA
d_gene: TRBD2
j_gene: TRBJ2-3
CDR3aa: CASSQAVAGASTDTQYF
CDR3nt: TGCGCCAGCAGCCAAGCTGTAGCGGGGGCTAGCACAGATACGCAGTATTTT

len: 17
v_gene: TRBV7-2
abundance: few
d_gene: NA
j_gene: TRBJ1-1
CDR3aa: CASSLGGGPYLNTEAFF
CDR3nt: TGTGCCAGCAGCTTGGGGGGGGGCCCTTACCTGAACACTGAAGCTTTCTTT

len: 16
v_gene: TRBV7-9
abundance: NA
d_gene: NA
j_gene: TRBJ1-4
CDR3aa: CASSPKQGATNEKLFF
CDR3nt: TGTGCCAGCAGCCCGAAACAGGGTGCAACTAATGAAAAACTGTTTTTT

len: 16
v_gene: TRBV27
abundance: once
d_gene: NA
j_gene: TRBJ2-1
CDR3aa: CASSFGAAGGYNEQFF
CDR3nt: TGTGCCAGCAGTTTTGGTGCGGCAGGAGGCTACAATGAGCAGTTCTTC

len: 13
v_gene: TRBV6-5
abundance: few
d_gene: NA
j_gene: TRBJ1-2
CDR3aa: CASSRTGRYGYTF
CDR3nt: TGTGCCAGCAGCCGAACAGGACGCTATGGCTACACCTTC

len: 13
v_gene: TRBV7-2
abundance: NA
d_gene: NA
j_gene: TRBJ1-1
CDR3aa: CASSPGRGTEAFF
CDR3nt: TGTGCCAGCAGCCCAGGGAGGGGAACTGAAGCTTTCTTT

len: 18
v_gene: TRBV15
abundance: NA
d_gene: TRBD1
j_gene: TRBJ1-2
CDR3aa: CATSYRTGAAEKDYGYTF
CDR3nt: TGTGCCACCAGCTACCGAACAGGGGCGGCAGAGAAGGACTATGGCTACACCTTC

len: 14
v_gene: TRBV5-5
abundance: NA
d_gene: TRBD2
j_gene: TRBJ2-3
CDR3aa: CASSLLAGWDTQYF
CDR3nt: TGTGCCAGCAGCTTACTAGCGGGATGGGATACGCAGTATTTT

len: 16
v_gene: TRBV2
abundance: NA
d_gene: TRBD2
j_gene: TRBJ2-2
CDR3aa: CASRPGLAGNTGELFF
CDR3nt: TGTGCCAGCAGGCCCGGACTAGCGGGTAACACCGGGGAGCTGTTTTTT

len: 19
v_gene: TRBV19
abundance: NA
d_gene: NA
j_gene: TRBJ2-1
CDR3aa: CASSSLDSDTSARDNEQFF
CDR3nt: TGTGCCAGTAGTTCTTTGGACAGCGACACCTCAGCTAGAGACAATGAGCAGTTCTTC

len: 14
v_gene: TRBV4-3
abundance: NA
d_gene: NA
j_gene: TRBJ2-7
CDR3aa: CASSRRQDSYEQYF
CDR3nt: TGCGCCAGCAGCCGCCGACAGGACTCCTACGAGCAGTACTTC

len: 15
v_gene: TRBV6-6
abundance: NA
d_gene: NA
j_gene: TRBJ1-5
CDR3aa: CASSYGSNSNQPQHF
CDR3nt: TGTGCCAGCAGTTACGGCAGTAATAGCAATCAGCCCCAGCATTTT

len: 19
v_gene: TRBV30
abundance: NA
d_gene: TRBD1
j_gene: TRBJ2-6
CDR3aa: CAWRFGQEDRGSGANVLTF
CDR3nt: TGTGCCTGGAGATTTGGACAGGAGGATCGGGGATCTGGGGCCAACGTCCTGACTTTC

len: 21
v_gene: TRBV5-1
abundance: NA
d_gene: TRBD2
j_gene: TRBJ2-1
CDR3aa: CASSLAGTSGDHHGDYNEQFF
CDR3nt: TGCGCCAGCAGCTTGGCCGGTACTAGCGGGGACCATCACGGGGATTACAATGAGCAGTTCTTC

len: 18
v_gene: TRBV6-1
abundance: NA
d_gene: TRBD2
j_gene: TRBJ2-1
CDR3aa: CASSVAGGPLLSYNEQFF
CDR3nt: TGTGCCAGCAGTGTAGCGGGGGGTCCCCTCCTCTCCTACAATGAGCAGTTCTTC

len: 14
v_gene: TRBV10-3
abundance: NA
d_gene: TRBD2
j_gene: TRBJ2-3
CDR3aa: CAISAAGGLDTQYF
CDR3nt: TGTGCCATCAGTGCAGCGGGAGGGTTAGATACGCAGTATTTT

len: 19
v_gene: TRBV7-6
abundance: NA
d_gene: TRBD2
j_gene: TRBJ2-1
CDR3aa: CASSFSTCTLAGGYNEQFF
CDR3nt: TGTGCCAGCAGCTTTAGCACATGCACCCTAGCGGGAGGGTACAATGAGCAGTTCTTC

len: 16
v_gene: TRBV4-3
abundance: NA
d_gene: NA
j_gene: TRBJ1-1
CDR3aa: CASSPDKVRRSTEAFF
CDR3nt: TGCGCCAGCAGCCCGGACAAGGTCCGCCGAAGCACTGAAGCTTTCTTT

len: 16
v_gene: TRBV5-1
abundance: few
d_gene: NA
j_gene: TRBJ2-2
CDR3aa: CASSPRGPSNTGELFF
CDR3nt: TGCGCCAGCAGCCCCCGCGGTCCTTCGAACACCGGGGAGCTGTTTTTT

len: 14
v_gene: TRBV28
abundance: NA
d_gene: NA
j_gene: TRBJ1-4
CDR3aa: CASSCEKLDEKLFF
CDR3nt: TGTGCCAGCAGTTGTGAAAAGCTAGATGAAAAACTGTTTTTT

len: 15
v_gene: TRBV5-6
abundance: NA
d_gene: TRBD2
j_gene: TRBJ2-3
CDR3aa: CASTRRGSRTDTQYF
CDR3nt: TGTGCCAGCACCCGGCGGGGGAGTCGCACAGATACGCAGTATTTT

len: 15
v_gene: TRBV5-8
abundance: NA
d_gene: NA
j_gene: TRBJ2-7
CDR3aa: CASRGTGGETYEQYF
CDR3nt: TGTGCCAGCAGAGGTACAGGGGGGGAAACCTACGAGCAGTACTTC

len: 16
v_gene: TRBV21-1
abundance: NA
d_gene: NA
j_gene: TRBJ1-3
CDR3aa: CASSIYCNRVGGTIYF
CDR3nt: TGTGCCAGCAGCATATACTGTAACAGGGTTGGAGGCACCATATATTTT

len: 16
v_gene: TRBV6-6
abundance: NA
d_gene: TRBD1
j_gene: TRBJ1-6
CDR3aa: CASSRDRKTYNSPLHF
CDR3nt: TGTGCCAGCAGCCGGGACAGGAAAACCTATAATTCACCCCTCCACTTT

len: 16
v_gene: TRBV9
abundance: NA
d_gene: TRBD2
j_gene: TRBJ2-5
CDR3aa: CASSVDWRGGSETQYF
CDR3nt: TGTGCCAGCAGCGTAGATTGGCGGGGGGGGTCAGAGACCCAGTACTTC

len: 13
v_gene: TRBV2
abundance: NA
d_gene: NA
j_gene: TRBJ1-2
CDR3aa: CAGLDGSNYGYTF
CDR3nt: TGTGCCGGACTGGACGGTTCTAACTATGGCTACACCTTC

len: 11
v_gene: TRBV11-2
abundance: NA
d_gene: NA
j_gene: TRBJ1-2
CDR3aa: CASSLGDGGNF
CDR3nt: TGTGCCAGCAGCTTAGGTGACGGGGGTAACTTC

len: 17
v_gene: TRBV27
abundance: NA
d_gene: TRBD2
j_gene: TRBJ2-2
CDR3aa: CASSLTSGRFVTGELFF
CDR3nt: TGTGCCAGCAGTTTAACTAGCGGGAGGTTCGTCACCGGGGAGCTGTTTTTT

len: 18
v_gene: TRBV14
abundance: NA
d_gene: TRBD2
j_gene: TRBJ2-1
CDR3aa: CASSQVGVGTSGIDEQFF
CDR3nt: TGTGCCAGCAGCCAAGTAGGGGTAGGGACTAGCGGGATAGATGAGCAGTTCTTC

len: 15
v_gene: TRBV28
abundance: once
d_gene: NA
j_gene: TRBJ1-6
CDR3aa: CASSLYRVSNSPLHF
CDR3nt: TGTGCCAGCAGTTTGTACAGGGTGTCTAATTCACCCCTCCACTTT

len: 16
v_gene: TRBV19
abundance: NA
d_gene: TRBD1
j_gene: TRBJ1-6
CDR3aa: CASKQTGASYNSPLHF
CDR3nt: TGTGCCAGTAAACAAACAGGGGCCTCCTATAATTCACCCCTCCACTTT

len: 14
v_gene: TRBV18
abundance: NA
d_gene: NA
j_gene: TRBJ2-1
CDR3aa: CASSPRTGNPFQFF
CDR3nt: TGTGCCAGCTCACCACGGACCGGGAACCCTTTTCAGTTCTTC

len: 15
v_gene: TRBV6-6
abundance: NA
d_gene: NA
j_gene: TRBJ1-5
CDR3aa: CASSYSSRSNQPQHF
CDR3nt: TGTGCCAGCAGTTACTCTTCCCGTAGCAATCAGCCCCAGCATTTT

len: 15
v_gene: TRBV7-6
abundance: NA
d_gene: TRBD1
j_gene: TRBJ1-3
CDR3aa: CASSLDRSSGNTIYF
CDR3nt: TGTGCCAGCAGCTTGGACAGGAGCTCTGGAAACACCATATATTTT

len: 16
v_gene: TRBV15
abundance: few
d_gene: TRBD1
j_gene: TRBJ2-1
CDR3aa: CATSRVGDSLYNEQFF
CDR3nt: TGTGCCACCAGCAGAGTTGGGGACAGCCTCTACAATGAGCAGTTCTTC

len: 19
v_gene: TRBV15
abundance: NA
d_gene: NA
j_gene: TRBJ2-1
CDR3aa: CATSRDESLARISYNEQFF
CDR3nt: TGTGCCACCAGCAGAGATGAGTCGCTAGCGCGAATCTCCTACAATGAGCAGTTCTTC

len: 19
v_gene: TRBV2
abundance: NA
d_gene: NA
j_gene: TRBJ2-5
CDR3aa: CASSGETTPREATAETQYF
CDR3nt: TGTGCCAGCAGTGGTGAGACCACCCCGAGGGAGGCTACCGCGGAGACCCAGTACTTC

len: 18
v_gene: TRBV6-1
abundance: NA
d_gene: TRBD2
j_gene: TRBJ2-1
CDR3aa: CASSERGARGEGRNEQFF
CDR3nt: TGTGCCAGCAGTGAGCGGGGGGCGAGGGGGGAGGGCAGGAATGAGCAGTTCTTC